This paragraph reports one TCR beta chain. Looked up from germline, CDR1 is SGHTA and CDR2 is FQGNSA. V was clipped by 5 bases and J by 3 bases; unmatched bases: 7. The CDR3 loop spans 17 amino acids. MiXCR, run by TCRdb on the RT-PCR reads, gives a single entry per CDR3 protein. The sample shows about 680,000 distinct CDR3 sequences, approximately 15% of them seen only once. The chain couples TRBV7-2 to TRBJ2-1; 13 bases match TRBD2. The sequenced material came from memory CD4+ T cells from blood. This TCR was recovered from a female donor in good health, serving as a healthy control. The CDR3 DNA reads as TGTGCCAGCAGCAGCGATGGGACTAGCGGGATCTACAATGAGCAGTTCTTC. Its translation: CASSSDGTSGIYNEQFF.